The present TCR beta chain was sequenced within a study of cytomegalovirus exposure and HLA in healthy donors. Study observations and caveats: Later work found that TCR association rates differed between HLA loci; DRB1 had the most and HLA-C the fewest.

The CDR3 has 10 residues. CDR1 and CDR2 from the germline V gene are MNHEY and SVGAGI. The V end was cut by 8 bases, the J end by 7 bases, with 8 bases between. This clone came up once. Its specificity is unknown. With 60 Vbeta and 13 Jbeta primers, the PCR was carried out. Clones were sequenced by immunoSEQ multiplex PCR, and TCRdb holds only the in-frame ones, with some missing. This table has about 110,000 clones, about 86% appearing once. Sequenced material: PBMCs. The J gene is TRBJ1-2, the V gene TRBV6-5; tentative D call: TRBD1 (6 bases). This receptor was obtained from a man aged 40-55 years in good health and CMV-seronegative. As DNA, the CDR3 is TGTGCCAGCTGGGGGCCTGGCTACACCTTC. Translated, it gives CASWGPGYTF.